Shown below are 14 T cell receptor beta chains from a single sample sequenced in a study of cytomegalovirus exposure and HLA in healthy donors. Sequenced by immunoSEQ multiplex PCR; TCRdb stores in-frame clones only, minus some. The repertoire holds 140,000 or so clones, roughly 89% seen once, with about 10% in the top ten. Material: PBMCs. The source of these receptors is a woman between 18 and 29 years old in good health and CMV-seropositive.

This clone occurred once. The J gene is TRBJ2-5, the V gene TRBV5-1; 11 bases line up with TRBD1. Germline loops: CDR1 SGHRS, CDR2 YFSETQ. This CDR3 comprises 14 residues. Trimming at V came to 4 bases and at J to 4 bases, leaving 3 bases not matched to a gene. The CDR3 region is CASSLGQGGETQYF. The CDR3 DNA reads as TGCGCCAGCAGCCTGGGACAGGGGGGAGAGACCCAGTACTTC.

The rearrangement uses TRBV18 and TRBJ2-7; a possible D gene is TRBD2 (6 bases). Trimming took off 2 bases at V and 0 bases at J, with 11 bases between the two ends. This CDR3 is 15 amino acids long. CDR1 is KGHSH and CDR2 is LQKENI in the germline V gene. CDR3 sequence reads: CASSPYGGSSYEQYF. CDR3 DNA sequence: TGTGCCAGCTCACCATATGGGGGGAGCTCCTACGAGCAGTACTTC.

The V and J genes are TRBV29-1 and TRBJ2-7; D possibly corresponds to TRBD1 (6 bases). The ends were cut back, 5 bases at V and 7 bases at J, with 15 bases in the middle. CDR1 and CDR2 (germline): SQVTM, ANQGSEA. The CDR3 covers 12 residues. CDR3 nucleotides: TGCAGCGTTCAGGGGAGTTCGGCTGAGCAGTACTTC. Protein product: CSVQGSSAEQYF.

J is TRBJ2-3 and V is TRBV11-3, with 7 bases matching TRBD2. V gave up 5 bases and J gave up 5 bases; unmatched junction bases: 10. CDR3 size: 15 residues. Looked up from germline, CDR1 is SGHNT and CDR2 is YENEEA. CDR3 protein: CASSPGTKPRDTQYF. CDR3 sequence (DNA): TGTGCCAGCAGCCCGGGGACTAAACCTAGAGATACGCAGTATTTT.

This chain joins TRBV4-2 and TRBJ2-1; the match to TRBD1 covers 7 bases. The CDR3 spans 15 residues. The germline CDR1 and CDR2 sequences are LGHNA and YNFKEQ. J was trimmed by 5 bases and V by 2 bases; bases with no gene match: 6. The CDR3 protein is CASSQWGQNNNEQFF. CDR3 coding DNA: TGTGCCAGCAGCCAATGGGGACAGAATAACAATGAGCAGTTCTTC.

The CDR3 nucleotides are TGTGCCAGCAGTGACTATCTCTGGACTAGCTACGGAGAGACCCAGTACTTC. This encodes CASSDYLWTSYGETQYF. The rearrangement joins TRBV6-1 to TRBJ2-5, with TRBD2 matching 8 bases. The germline CDR1 and CDR2 sequences are MNHNS and SASEGT. This CDR3 region has 17 residues. Trimming took 3 bases from V and 4 from J; bases not matched to a gene: 13.

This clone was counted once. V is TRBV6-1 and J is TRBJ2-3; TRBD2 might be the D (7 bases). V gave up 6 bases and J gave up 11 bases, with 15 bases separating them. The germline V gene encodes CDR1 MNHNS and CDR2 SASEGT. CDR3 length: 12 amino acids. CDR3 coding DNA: TGTGCCAGCAGACCATATAGGGGGGGGCAGTATTTT. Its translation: CASRPYRGGQYF.

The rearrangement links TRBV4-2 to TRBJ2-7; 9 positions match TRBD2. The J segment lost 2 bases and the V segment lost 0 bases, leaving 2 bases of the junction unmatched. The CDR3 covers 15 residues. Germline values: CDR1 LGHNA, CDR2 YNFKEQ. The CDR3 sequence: CASSQETSGAYEQYF. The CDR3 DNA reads TGTGCCAGCAGCCAAGAGACTAGCGGCGCCTACGAGCAGTACTTC.

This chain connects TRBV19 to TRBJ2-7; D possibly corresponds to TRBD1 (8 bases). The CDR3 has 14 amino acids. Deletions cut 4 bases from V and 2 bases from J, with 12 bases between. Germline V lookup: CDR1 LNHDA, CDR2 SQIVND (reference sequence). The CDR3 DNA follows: TGTGCCAGTAGTAACAGGGGGGGAACCTACGAGCAGTACTTC. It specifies CASSNRGGTYEQYF.

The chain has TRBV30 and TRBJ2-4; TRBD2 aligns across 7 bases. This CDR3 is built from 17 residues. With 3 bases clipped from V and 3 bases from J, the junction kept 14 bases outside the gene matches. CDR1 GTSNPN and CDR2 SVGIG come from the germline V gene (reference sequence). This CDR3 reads CAWSVNTAGRVKNIQYF. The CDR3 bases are TGTGCCTGGAGCGTCAACACGGCGGGGAGGGTCAAAAACATTCAGTACTTC.

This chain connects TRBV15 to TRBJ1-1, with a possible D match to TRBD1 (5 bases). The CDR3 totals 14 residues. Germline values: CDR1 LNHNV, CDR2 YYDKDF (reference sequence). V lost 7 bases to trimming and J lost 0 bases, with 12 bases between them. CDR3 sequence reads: CATTTDRLNTEAFF. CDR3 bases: TGTGCCACCACCACTGACAGACTGAACACTGAAGCTTTCTTT.

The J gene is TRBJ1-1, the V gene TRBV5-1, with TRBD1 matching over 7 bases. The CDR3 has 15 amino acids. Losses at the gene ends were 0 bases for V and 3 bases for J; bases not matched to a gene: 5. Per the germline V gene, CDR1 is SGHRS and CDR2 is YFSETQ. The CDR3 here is CASSLVDRAYTEAFF. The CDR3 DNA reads TGCGCCAGCAGCTTGGTCGACAGGGCCTACACTGAAGCTTTCTTT.

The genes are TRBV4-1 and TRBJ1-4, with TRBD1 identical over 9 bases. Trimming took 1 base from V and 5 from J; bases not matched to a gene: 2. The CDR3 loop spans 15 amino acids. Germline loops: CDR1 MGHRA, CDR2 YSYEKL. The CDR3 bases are TGCGCCAGCAGCCAAGGGGACAGGGAAAATGAAAAACTGTTTTTT. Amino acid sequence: CASSQGDRENEKLFF.

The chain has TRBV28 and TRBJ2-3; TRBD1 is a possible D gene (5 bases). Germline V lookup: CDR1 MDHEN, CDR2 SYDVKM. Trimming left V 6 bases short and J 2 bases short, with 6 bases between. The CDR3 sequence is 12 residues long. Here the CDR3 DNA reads TGTGCCAGCAGACAGGTCACAGATACGCAGTATTTT. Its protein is CASRQVTDTQYF.